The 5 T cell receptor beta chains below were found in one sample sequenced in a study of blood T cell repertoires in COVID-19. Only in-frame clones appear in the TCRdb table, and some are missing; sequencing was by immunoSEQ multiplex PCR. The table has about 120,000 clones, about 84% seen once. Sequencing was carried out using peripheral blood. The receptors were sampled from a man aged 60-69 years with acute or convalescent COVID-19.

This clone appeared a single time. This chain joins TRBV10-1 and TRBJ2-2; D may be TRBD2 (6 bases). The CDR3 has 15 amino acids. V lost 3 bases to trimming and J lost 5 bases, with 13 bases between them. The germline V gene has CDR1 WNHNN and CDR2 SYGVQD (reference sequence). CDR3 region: CASSDTGAGTGELFF. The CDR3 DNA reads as TGCGCCAGCAGTGATACGGGAGCGGGTACCGGGGAGCTGTTTTTT.

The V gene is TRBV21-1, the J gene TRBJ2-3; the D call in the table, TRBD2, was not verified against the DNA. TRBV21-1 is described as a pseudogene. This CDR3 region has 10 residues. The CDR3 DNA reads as TGTGCCAGCAGCAATCCGGTTCTGTATTTT. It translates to CASSNPVLYF.

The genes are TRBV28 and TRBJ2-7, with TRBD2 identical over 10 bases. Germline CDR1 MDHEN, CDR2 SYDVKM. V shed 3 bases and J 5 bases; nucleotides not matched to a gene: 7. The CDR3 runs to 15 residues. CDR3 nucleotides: TGTGCCAGCAGTTTCCCAGCGGGGGGGAAGGACGAGCAGTACTTC. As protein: CASSFPAGGKDEQYF.

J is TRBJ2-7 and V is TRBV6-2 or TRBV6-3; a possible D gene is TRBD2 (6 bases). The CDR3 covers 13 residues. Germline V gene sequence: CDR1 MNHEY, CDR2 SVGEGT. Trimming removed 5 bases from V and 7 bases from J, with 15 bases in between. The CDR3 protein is CASSLVPGGEQYF. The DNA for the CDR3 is TGTGCCAGCAGTCTCGTCCCTGGGGGGGAGCAGTACTTC.

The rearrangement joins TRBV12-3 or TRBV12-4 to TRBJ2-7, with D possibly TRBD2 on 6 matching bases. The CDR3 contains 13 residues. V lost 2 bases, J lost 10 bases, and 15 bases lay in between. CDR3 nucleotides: TGTGCCAGCAGTTTACTCAGGAGGGAATACCAGTACTTC. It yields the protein CASSLLRREYQYF.